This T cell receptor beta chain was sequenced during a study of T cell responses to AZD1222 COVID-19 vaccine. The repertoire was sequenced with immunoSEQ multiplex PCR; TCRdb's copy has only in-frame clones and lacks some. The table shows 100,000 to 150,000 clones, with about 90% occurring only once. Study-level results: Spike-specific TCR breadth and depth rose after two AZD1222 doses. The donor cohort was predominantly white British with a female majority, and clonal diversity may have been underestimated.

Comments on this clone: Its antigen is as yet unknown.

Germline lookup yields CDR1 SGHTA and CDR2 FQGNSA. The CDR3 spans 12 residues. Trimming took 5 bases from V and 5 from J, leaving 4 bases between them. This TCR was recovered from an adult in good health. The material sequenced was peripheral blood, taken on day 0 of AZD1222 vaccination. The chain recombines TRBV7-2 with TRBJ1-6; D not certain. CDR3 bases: TGTGCCAGCAGCCCAGATAATTCACCCCTCCACTTT. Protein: CASSPDNSPLHF. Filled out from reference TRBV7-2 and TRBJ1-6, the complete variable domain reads GAGVSQSPSNKVTEKGKDVELRCDPISGHTALYWYRQSLGQGLEFLIYFQGNSAPDKSGLPSDRFSAERTGGSVSTLTIQRTQQEDSAVYLCASSPDNSPLHFGNGTRLTVT.